This T cell receptor beta chain derives from a study of PD-1 blockade in classical Hodgkin lymphoma. Comments on this clone: Its target is unknown.

Every patient was affected by relapse after autologous stem cell transplantation, while exposure to brentuximab vedotin was not uniform. Complete response, partial response or progressive disease constituted the best response categories observed. The CDR3 length is 16 residues. Trimming cost V 6 bases and J 0 bases; bases outside gene matches: 11. Germline CDR1 and CDR2: KGHSH and LQKENI. TCRdb's copy holds only in-frame clones and misses some; the assay was immunoSEQ multiplex PCR. Of under 40,000 clones detected, roughly 80% appear once; the ten largest clones hold 25% to 40%. Findings of the study overall: Newly diagnosed patients reportedly had lower baseline TCR diversity than healthy donors. The authors excluded patients who started nivolumab under 1 year after ASCT. CD8+ TCR diversity did not rise significantly by C4D1, unlike CD4+.

The chain has TRBV18 and TRBJ2-7; TRBD2 agrees at 7 bases. The receptor's source is a human donor with classical Hodgkin lymphoma. The source was peripheral blood mononuclear cells (PBMCs), collected at baseline. CDR3 amino acids: CASSSTGGTNSYEQYF. CDR3 in DNA: TGTGCCAGCTCCTCCACGGGGGGAACAAACTCCTACGAGCAGTACTTC. The full variable domain, its missing parts supplied by reference TRBV18 and TRBJ2-7, is NAGVMQNPRHLVRRRGQEARLRCSPMKGHSHVYWYRQLPEEGLKFMVYLQKENIIDESGMPKERFSAEFPKEGPSILRIQQVVRGDSAAYFCASSSTGGTNSYEQYFGPGTRLTVT.